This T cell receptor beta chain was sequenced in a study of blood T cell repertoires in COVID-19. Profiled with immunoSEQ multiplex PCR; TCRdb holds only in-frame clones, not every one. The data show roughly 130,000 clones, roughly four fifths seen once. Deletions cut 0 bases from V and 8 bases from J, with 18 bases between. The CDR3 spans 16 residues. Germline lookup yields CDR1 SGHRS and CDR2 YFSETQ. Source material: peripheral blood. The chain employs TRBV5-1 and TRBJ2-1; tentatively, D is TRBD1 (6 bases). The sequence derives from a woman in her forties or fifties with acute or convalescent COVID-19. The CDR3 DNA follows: TGCGCCAGCAGCTTGGGTGCTGGACAGATGATGGATGAGCAGTTCTTC. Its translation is CASSLGAGQMMDEQFF.